Ten or more counts support the clone carrying this T cell receptor beta chain. To make TCR beta libraries, researchers used iRepertoire HTBI primers and Arm-PCR of CDR3 regions. TCRdb processed the multiplex PCR reads anew with MiXCR; each CDR3 protein has one entry. The sample lists 400,000 to 500,000 distinct CDR3 sequences, 16% seen once, with approximately 11% in the top ten. The V end was cut by 1 base, the J end by 4 bases, with 10 bases between. Per the germline V gene, CDR1 is SEHNR and CDR2 is FQNEAQ (reference sequence). This CDR3 contains 14 residues. Described time point: newly diagnosed GD, antithyroid drugs for less than 3 months. TCR sequences were obtained from RNA taken from PBMCs. This sample is part of a study of regulatory T cells in long-lasting Graves disease. The data also belong to a second study, concerning T cells in Graves' hyperthyroidism and ophthalmopathy.

This clonotype was obtained from a woman aged 25 to 45 with Graves disease. This chain connects TRBV7-9 to TRBJ1-1, with D perhaps TRBD1 (5 bases). The sequencing here drew on peripheral blood mononuclear cells (PBMCs), taken at new diagnosis, from a patient treated with antithyroid drugs. The CDR3 sequence is CASSLDRGSTEAFF. CDR3 DNA: TGTGCCAGCAGCTTAGATCGGGGGAGCACTGAAGCTTTCTTT.